This is a list of T cell receptor beta chains from one sample in a study of cytomegalovirus exposure and HLA in healthy donors. Using immunoSEQ multiplex PCR, the repertoire was profiled, and TCRdb retains in-frame clones only, with some absent. The data contain 170,000 or so clones, 80% of them seen just once; the ten biggest clones take up about 7%. Sequenced material: PBMCs. These receptors originate from a man aged 30 to 45 in good health and CMV-seropositive. The conserved cysteine and the conserved F or W are not part of the CDR3 here. The D gene is left open where the match is weak. Clone size is shown for a subset of rows, as once, few, many or a class of expanded clone.

CDR3 protein: ASSLAENTEAF
D gene: .
V gene: TRBV14
clone size: .

CDR3 protein: ASSSQGGTEAF
D gene: .
V gene: TRBV19
clone size: few

CDR3 protein: ASSPGLSYEQY
D gene: TRBD2
V gene: TRBV7-2
clone size: .

CDR3 protein: ASSRTGTSATDTQY
D gene: TRBD2
V gene: TRBV7-2
clone size: .

CDR3 protein: ASSLGQRFGDTQY
D gene: .
V gene: TRBV19
clone size: .

CDR3 protein: ATSGSLASGGRHSYEQY
D gene: TRBD2
V gene: TRBV15
clone size: .

CDR3 protein: ASSSGLRNSPLH
D gene: .
V gene: TRBV27
clone size: .

CDR3 protein: ASSLQTGKAF
D gene: TRBD1
V gene: TRBV13
clone size: .

CDR3 protein: SSSLGQGKAF
D gene: .
V gene: TRBV7-9
clone size: .

CDR3 protein: ASSLGTSGTNEQF
D gene: TRBD2
V gene: TRBV27
clone size: .

CDR3 protein: ASSEGLAGVRETQY
D gene: TRBD2
V gene: TRBV5-6
clone size: .

CDR3 protein: ASSRGQGTNYGYT
D gene: TRBD1
V gene: TRBV4-1
clone size: .

CDR3 protein: ASSWTLKAGRTFGDDEEQF
D gene: .
V gene: TRBV5-1
clone size: once

CDR3 protein: ASSSAGAGVYEQY
D gene: TRBD2
V gene: TRBV5-4
clone size: .

CDR3 protein: ASSSTGRSYNEQF
D gene: .
V gene: TRBV7-3
clone size: .

CDR3 protein: ASSVGGEETQY
D gene: .
V gene: TRBV9
clone size: .

CDR3 protein: ASSSDRDYGYT
D gene: TRBD1
V gene: TRBV9
clone size: .

CDR3 protein: ASSLEGQGSYEQY
D gene: TRBD1
V gene: TRBV5-4
clone size: .

CDR3 protein: ASSSFSSPYNEQF
D gene: .
V gene: TRBV5-4
clone size: .

CDR3 protein: ASSSPFVTGESNQPQH
D gene: TRBD1
V gene: TRBV27
clone size: .

CDR3 protein: ASSLDRRQETQY
D gene: TRBD1
V gene: TRBV7-2
clone size: .

CDR3 protein: ASSLDDGDGYT
D gene: .
V gene: TRBV5-1
clone size: .

CDR3 protein: ASSVRGLADTQY
D gene: TRBD1
V gene: TRBV25-1
clone size: .

CDR3 protein: ASSRRPGQGNGYT
D gene: TRBD1
V gene: TRBV9
clone size: few

CDR3 protein: ASSLGLAGVRGNEQF
D gene: TRBD2
V gene: TRBV11-3
clone size: .

CDR3 protein: SVLAGGPSNEQF
D gene: TRBD2
V gene: TRBV29-1
clone size: .

CDR3 protein: ASSQRAGAENIQY
D gene: .
V gene: TRBV5-4
clone size: once

CDR3 protein: ASSSSSGRTDTQY
D gene: TRBD2
V gene: TRBV7-2
clone size: .

CDR3 protein: AISGRGSPYEQY
D gene: .
V gene: TRBV10-3
clone size: .

CDR3 protein: ASSPTEGQVDTGELF
D gene: TRBD1
V gene: TRBV5-1
clone size: .

CDR3 protein: ASSGLAGINEQF
D gene: TRBD2
V gene: TRBV2
clone size: .

CDR3 protein: ASSYWQNTEAF
D gene: .
V gene: TRBV6-5
clone size: .

CDR3 protein: ASSIQGAQQY
D gene: .
V gene: TRBV19
clone size: once

CDR3 protein: ASSPGGGTDTQY
D gene: .
V gene: TRBV11-3
clone size: .

CDR3 protein: ASSQGRAGGGDTQY
D gene: TRBD1
V gene: TRBV4-2
clone size: few

CDR3 protein: ASSEAAATAAYEQY
D gene: .
V gene: TRBV6-1
clone size: once

CDR3 protein: ASSSRGGGELF
D gene: .
V gene: TRBV7-2
clone size: .

CDR3 protein: SVEEGDRGTYEQY
D gene: TRBD1
V gene: TRBV29-1
clone size: .

CDR3 protein: ASSSGLAGLVGQETQY
D gene: TRBD2
V gene: TRBV11-3
clone size: .

CDR3 protein: ASSHERDAYEQY
D gene: .
V gene: TRBV6-1
clone size: .

CDR3 protein: ASSEVGQGILSYEQY
D gene: TRBD1
V gene: TRBV13
clone size: once

CDR3 protein: ASSLSAEGGQGRGDTQY
D gene: TRBD1
V gene: TRBV27
clone size: .

CDR3 protein: ASSEDTATQY
D gene: .
V gene: TRBV9
clone size: once

CDR3 protein: ASSRRTGGGTEAF
D gene: TRBD1
V gene: TRBV6-5
clone size: .

CDR3 protein: ASSPRTMGLYGYT
D gene: .
V gene: TRBV7-2
clone size: .

CDR3 protein: ASSFAGDYEQY
D gene: TRBD2
V gene: TRBV7-9
clone size: .

CDR3 protein: ASSPTGPAGGQDEQY
D gene: .
V gene: TRBV13
clone size: .

CDR3 protein: ASSLLAGEAYNEQF
D gene: TRBD2
V gene: TRBV5-1
clone size: .

CDR3 protein: ASSGTTIYEQY
D gene: TRBD2
V gene: TRBV6-1
clone size: .

CDR3 protein: ASSETGSTEAF
D gene: .
V gene: TRBV9
clone size: once

CDR3 protein: ASSSALEGLTTNEKLF
D gene: .
V gene: TRBV7-9
clone size: .

CDR3 protein: ASTQSGSSYEQY
D gene: .
V gene: TRBV7-9
clone size: .

CDR3 protein: ASNPGGAGYT
D gene: TRBD1
V gene: TRBV19
clone size: .

CDR3 protein: ASSEVADGTGELF
D gene: .
V gene: TRBV2
clone size: .

CDR3 protein: ASSTGQVYEQY
D gene: TRBD1
V gene: TRBV5-4
clone size: .